This is a list of T cell receptor beta chains from one sample in a study of PD-L1 blockade in urothelial cancer. Measured with immunoSEQ multiplex PCR; TCRdb has only the in-frame clones, and not every one. The sample includes 58,000 or so clones, 85% to 90% of them seen just once. Sequences were derived from PBMCs, sampled around atezolizumab (anti-PD-L1) treatment. The receptors here all came from a man aged 50-59 years with urothelial cancer. Each CDR3 is given with its conserved first and last residue. A D gene is named only where the DNA matches it firmly. Size is omitted from some rows. Given values are once, few, many or a class for expanded clones.

D gene: TRBD2
J gene: TRBJ2-1
V gene: TRBV27
CDR3 length: 19
clone size: .
CDR3 DNA: TGTGCCAGCACCGGGTTGGGACTAGCGGGATTCCAAACCTACAATGAGCAGTTCTTC
CDR3 protein: CASTGLGLAGFQTYNEQFF

D gene: .
J gene: TRBJ1-4
V gene: TRBV19
CDR3 length: 14
clone size: few
CDR3 DNA: TGTGCCAGTAAACGGACAGCAACTAATGAAAAACTGTTTTTT
CDR3 protein: CASKRTATNEKLFF

D gene: TRBD2
J gene: TRBJ2-1
V gene: TRBV2
CDR3 length: 17
clone size: once
CDR3 DNA: TGTGCCAGCAGGAACGGGGCGGAACGGGAGGGACGCAATGAGCAGTTCTTC
CDR3 protein: CASRNGAEREGRNEQFF

D gene: .
J gene: TRBJ2-2
V gene: TRBV10-3
CDR3 length: 13
clone size: .
CDR3 DNA: TGTGCCATCAGTGAGAAGCCCCCCCGGGAGCTGTTTTTT
CDR3 protein: CAISEKPPRELFF

D gene: .
J gene: TRBJ1-3
V gene: TRBV9
CDR3 length: 15
clone size: .
CDR3 DNA: TGTGCCAGCAGCGTAGGCCAGGGGCTTGGAAACACCATATATTTT
CDR3 protein: CASSVGQGLGNTIYF

D gene: .
J gene: TRBJ1-1
V gene: TRBV28
CDR3 length: 14
clone size: once
CDR3 DNA: TGTGCCAGCAGATCCAGGGGCTCGAACACTGAAGCTTTCTTT
CDR3 protein: CASRSRGSNTEAFF

D gene: TRBD2
J gene: TRBJ2-7
V gene: TRBV9
CDR3 length: 15
clone size: .
CDR3 DNA: TGTGCCAGCAGCCCACAGCGGGGGAGCTCCTACGAGCAGTACTTC
CDR3 protein: CASSPQRGSSYEQYF

D gene: .
J gene: TRBJ2-7
V gene: TRBV7-6
CDR3 length: 16
clone size: .
CDR3 DNA: TGTGCCAGCAGCCCGGAGGGAACCGGGAGTTACTACGAGCAGTACTTC
CDR3 protein: CASSPEGTGSYYEQYF

D gene: .
J gene: TRBJ1-6
V gene: TRBV2
CDR3 length: 13
clone size: .
CDR3 DNA: TGTGCCAGCAGGGCGACAGTTTCTTCACCCCTCCACTTT
CDR3 protein: CASRATVSSPLHF

D gene: .
J gene: TRBJ1-2
V gene: TRBV30
CDR3 length: 16
clone size: few
CDR3 DNA: TGTGCCTGGAGTGGAGGGCCGGCAACAGCTAACTATGGCTACACCTTC
CDR3 protein: CAWSGGPATANYGYTF

D gene: .
J gene: TRBJ2-7
V gene: TRBV19
CDR3 length: 11
clone size: once
CDR3 DNA: TGTGCCAGTAGCGACTTCTACGAGCAGTACTTC
CDR3 protein: CASSDFYEQYF

D gene: .
J gene: TRBJ2-3
V gene: TRBV10-3
CDR3 length: 14
clone size: .
CDR3 DNA: TGTGCCATCAGTGAGTTCGCGGGAACAGATACGCAGTATTTT
CDR3 protein: CAISEFAGTDTQYF

D gene: TRBD1
J gene: TRBJ1-2
V gene: TRBV5-6
CDR3 length: 14
clone size: .
CDR3 DNA: TGTGCCAGCAGCCGGGACAGGGGCGTTTATGGCTACACCTTC
CDR3 protein: CASSRDRGVYGYTF

D gene: TRBD2
J gene: TRBJ2-1
V gene: TRBV4-1
CDR3 length: 14
clone size: .
CDR3 DNA: TGCGCCAGCAGCAAGCGGGGCTCCTACAATGAGCAGTTCTTC
CDR3 protein: CASSKRGSYNEQFF

D gene: TRBD1
J gene: TRBJ1-2
V gene: TRBV28
CDR3 length: 14
clone size: .
CDR3 DNA: TGTGCCAGCAGTTCACATGACAGGGCGTGGGGCTACACCTTC
CDR3 protein: CASSSHDRAWGYTF

D gene: TRBD1
J gene: TRBJ2-2
V gene: TRBV19
CDR3 length: 14
clone size: once
CDR3 DNA: TGTGCCAGTACGCGACAGGGGGCAACCGGGGAGCTGTTTTTT
CDR3 protein: CASTRQGATGELFF

D gene: TRBD2
J gene: TRBJ2-3
V gene: TRBV4-1
CDR3 length: 17
clone size: .
CDR3 DNA: TGCGCCAGCAGCCAAGGGGGGACTAGCGCGTTCACAGATACGCAGTATTTT
CDR3 protein: CASSQGGTSAFTDTQYF

D gene: TRBD2
J gene: TRBJ2-1
V gene: TRBV15
CDR3 length: 19
clone size: .
CDR3 DNA: TGTGCCACCAGCAGAGGCACTCCCCCGAAGCTAGCGGTATACAATGAGCAGTTCTTC
CDR3 protein: CATSRGTPPKLAVYNEQFF

D gene: TRBD2
J gene: TRBJ2-7
V gene: TRBV7-2
CDR3 length: 15
clone size: .
CDR3 DNA: TGTGCCAGCAGCTTAAGCGGGAGCAAGTCCTACGAGCAGTACTTC
CDR3 protein: CASSLSGSKSYEQYF

D gene: .
J gene: TRBJ1-3
V gene: TRBV6-1
CDR3 length: 16
clone size: .
CDR3 DNA: TGTGCCAGCAGTGAAGCTCGGGGGAGCTCTGGAAACACCATATATTTT
CDR3 protein: CASSEARGSSGNTIYF

D gene: .
J gene: TRBJ2-1
V gene: TRBV29-1
CDR3 length: 15
clone size: .
CDR3 DNA: TGCAGCGTTGATTTCCAGGAGGGAACCTACAATGAGCAGTTCTTC
CDR3 protein: CSVDFQEGTYNEQFF

D gene: TRBD1
J gene: TRBJ2-7
V gene: TRBV5-8
CDR3 length: 15
clone size: .
CDR3 DNA: TGTGCCAGCAGCTTCCGGGACAGACCTCCCTACGAGCAGTACTTC
CDR3 protein: CASSFRDRPPYEQYF

D gene: .
J gene: TRBJ2-7
V gene: TRBV6-6
CDR3 length: 13
clone size: .
CDR3 DNA: TGTGCCAGCAGTTACCCGGGGTCGAGGGAGCAGTACTTC
CDR3 protein: CASSYPGSREQYF

D gene: .
J gene: TRBJ1-1
V gene: TRBV29-1
CDR3 length: 9
clone size: .
CDR3 DNA: TGCAGCGTTGATGAGGGCGCTTTCTTT
CDR3 protein: CSVDEGAFF

D gene: TRBD1
J gene: TRBJ1-2
V gene: TRBV19
CDR3 length: 13
clone size: .
CDR3 DNA: TGTGCCAGTAGAGCGGCAGGGGGCTATGGCTACACCTTC
CDR3 protein: CASRAAGGYGYTF

D gene: TRBD2
J gene: TRBJ2-7
V gene: TRBV6-1
CDR3 length: 15
clone size: medium-sized
CDR3 DNA: TGTGCCAGCAGTGAACGGGAGGATGGGGTTCACGAGCAGTACTTC
CDR3 protein: CASSEREDGVHEQYF

D gene: TRBD2
J gene: TRBJ2-1
V gene: TRBV10-3
CDR3 length: 18
clone size: .
CDR3 DNA: TGTGCCACCCGGGGATTCGGGGCTAGCGGGACTGTTTACAATGAGCAGTTCTTC
CDR3 protein: CATRGFGASGTVYNEQFF

D gene: TRBD2
J gene: TRBJ2-1
V gene: TRBV19
CDR3 length: 16
clone size: .
CDR3 DNA: TGTGCCAGTAGTGTGAGTAGCGGGAGAGGATACAATGAGCAGTTCTTC
CDR3 protein: CASSVSSGRGYNEQFF

D gene: .
J gene: TRBJ1-6
V gene: TRBV28
CDR3 length: 17
clone size: .
CDR3 DNA: TGTGCCAGCAGAGGGTTTCAATCACAGGGTCATAATTCACCCCTCCACTTT
CDR3 protein: CASRGFQSQGHNSPLHF

D gene: TRBD1
J gene: TRBJ2-3
V gene: TRBV19
CDR3 length: 16
clone size: .
CDR3 DNA: TGTGCCAGTAGGAACAGGGGCTATACTAGCACAGATACGCAGTATTTT
CDR3 protein: CASRNRGYTSTDTQYF

D gene: .
J gene: TRBJ1-5
V gene: TRBV6-6
CDR3 length: 14
clone size: .
CDR3 DNA: TGTGCCAGCAGTTTCCCCGGGGAAAATCAGCCCCAGCATTTT
CDR3 protein: CASSFPGENQPQHF

D gene: .
J gene: TRBJ2-3
V gene: TRBV19
CDR3 length: 13
clone size: .
CDR3 DNA: TGTGCCAGTAGTGCGACTAGCACAGATACGCAGTATTTT
CDR3 protein: CASSATSTDTQYF

D gene: .
J gene: TRBJ1-6
V gene: TRBV30
CDR3 length: 13
clone size: many
CDR3 DNA: TGTGCCTGGAGTCTCGCTATCCGTTCACCCCTCCACTTT
CDR3 protein: CAWSLAIRSPLHF

D gene: TRBD2
J gene: TRBJ2-1
V gene: TRBV7-8
CDR3 length: 16
clone size: .
CDR3 DNA: TGTGCCAGCAGCTTAGAAGCGGGAGGGGCCTACAATGAGCAGTTCTTC
CDR3 protein: CASSLEAGGAYNEQFF

D gene: TRBD1
J gene: TRBJ2-7
V gene: TRBV6-1
CDR3 length: 13
clone size: .
CDR3 DNA: TGTGCCAGCATGTGGACAGGGGCCTACGAGCAGTACTTC
CDR3 protein: CASMWTGAYEQYF

D gene: .
J gene: TRBJ2-2
V gene: TRBV28
CDR3 length: 13
clone size: once
CDR3 DNA: TGTGCCAGCAGGGACTCGAACACCGGGGAGCTGTTTTTT
CDR3 protein: CASRDSNTGELFF

D gene: .
J gene: TRBJ2-1
V gene: TRBV5-4
CDR3 length: 15
clone size: .
CDR3 DNA: TGTGCCAGCAGCCTGGACTATCCCTCCTACAATGAGCAGTTCTTC
CDR3 protein: CASSLDYPSYNEQFF

D gene: TRBD2
J gene: TRBJ2-2
V gene: TRBV5-1
CDR3 length: 15
clone size: .
CDR3 DNA: TGCGCCAGCAGCCCGGCTCGGGGGGACACCGGGGAGCTGTTTTTT
CDR3 protein: CASSPARGDTGELFF

D gene: .
J gene: TRBJ1-1
V gene: TRBV6-5
CDR3 length: 14
clone size: .
CDR3 DNA: TGTGCCAGCAGATTGAGAGAGTTGAACACTGAAGCTTTCTTT
CDR3 protein: CASRLRELNTEAFF

D gene: .
J gene: TRBJ1-5
V gene: TRBV18
CDR3 length: 13
clone size: few
CDR3 DNA: TGTGCCAGCTCACCGGCTCCCAATCAGCCCCAGCATTTT
CDR3 protein: CASSPAPNQPQHF

D gene: .
J gene: TRBJ2-5
V gene: TRBV5-5
CDR3 length: 15
clone size: once
CDR3 DNA: TGTGCCAGCAGCTTTTTCGCCAGGGCCCAAGAGACCCAGTACTTC
CDR3 protein: CASSFFARAQETQYF

D gene: .
J gene: TRBJ1-2
V gene: TRBV19
CDR3 length: 15
clone size: .
CDR3 DNA: TGTGCCAGTAGTAGCCAACCCGGGTTCCTCTATGGCTACACCTTC
CDR3 protein: CASSSQPGFLYGYTF

D gene: .
J gene: TRBJ1-5
V gene: TRBV7-6
CDR3 length: 15
clone size: .
CDR3 DNA: TGTGCCAGCAGTACTGGCCCAGGGTGGGATCAGCCCCAGCATTTT
CDR3 protein: CASSTGPGWDQPQHF

D gene: .
J gene: TRBJ1-5
V gene: TRBV28
CDR3 length: 15
clone size: .
CDR3 DNA: TGTGCCAGCAGTTTAGGCAGACAGAGCCCGGCGCCCCAGCATTTT
CDR3 protein: CASSLGRQSPAPQHF

D gene: TRBD1
J gene: TRBJ2-2
V gene: TRBV5-1
CDR3 length: 13
clone size: .
CDR3 DNA: TGCGCCAGCAGGGACAGGGCTACCGGGGAGCTGTTTTTT
CDR3 protein: CASRDRATGELFF

D gene: TRBD2
J gene: TRBJ2-6
V gene: TRBV5-1
CDR3 length: 19
clone size: .
CDR3 DNA: TGCGCCAGCAGCAAGGAGGGACTAGCGGGAGGGCCAGGGGCCAACGTCCTGACTTTC
CDR3 protein: CASSKEGLAGGPGANVLTF

D gene: .
J gene: TRBJ2-2
V gene: TRBV18
CDR3 length: 14
clone size: .
CDR3 DNA: TGTGCCAGCTCACCCGGACTCAACACCGGGGAGCTGTTTTTT
CDR3 protein: CASSPGLNTGELFF

D gene: TRBD1
J gene: TRBJ2-2
V gene: TRBV2
CDR3 length: 16
clone size: .
CDR3 DNA: TGTGCCAGCAGTACGGGACAGGGGGCGGTCACCGGGGAGCTGTTTTTT
CDR3 protein: CASSTGQGAVTGELFF

D gene: TRBD2
J gene: TRBJ2-3
V gene: TRBV4-2
CDR3 length: 16
clone size: once
CDR3 DNA: TGTGCCAGCAGCCCCTCGGAGCGGGAGCCCTCAGATACGCAGTATTTT
CDR3 protein: CASSPSEREPSDTQYF

D gene: .
J gene: TRBJ2-2
V gene: TRBV13
CDR3 length: 14
clone size: .
CDR3 DNA: TGTGCCAGCAGCTTCCCCCCAGGTACCGGGGAGCTGTTTTTT
CDR3 protein: CASSFPPGTGELFF

D gene: .
J gene: TRBJ1-2
V gene: TRBV5-6
CDR3 length: 14
clone size: .
CDR3 DNA: TGTGCCAGCAGCCGATCAGGTGCACCCTATGGCTACACCTTC
CDR3 protein: CASSRSGAPYGYTF

D gene: .
J gene: TRBJ1-1
V gene: TRBV7-2
CDR3 length: 15
clone size: .
CDR3 DNA: TGTGCCAGCAGCTTAGTTGGGGGGTTGGACACTGAAGCTTTCTTT
CDR3 protein: CASSLVGGLDTEAFF